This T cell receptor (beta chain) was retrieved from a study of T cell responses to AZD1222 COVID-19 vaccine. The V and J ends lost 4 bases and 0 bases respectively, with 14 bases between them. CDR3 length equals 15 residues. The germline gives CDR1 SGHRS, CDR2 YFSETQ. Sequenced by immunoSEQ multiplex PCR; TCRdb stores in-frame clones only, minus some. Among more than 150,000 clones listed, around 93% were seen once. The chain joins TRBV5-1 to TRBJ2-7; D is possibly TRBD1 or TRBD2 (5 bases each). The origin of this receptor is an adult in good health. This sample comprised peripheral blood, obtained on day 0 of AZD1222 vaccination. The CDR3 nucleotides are TGCGCCAGCAGCACACCAAGTGGGGGCTCCTACGAGCAGTACTTC. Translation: CASSTPSGGSYEQYF.